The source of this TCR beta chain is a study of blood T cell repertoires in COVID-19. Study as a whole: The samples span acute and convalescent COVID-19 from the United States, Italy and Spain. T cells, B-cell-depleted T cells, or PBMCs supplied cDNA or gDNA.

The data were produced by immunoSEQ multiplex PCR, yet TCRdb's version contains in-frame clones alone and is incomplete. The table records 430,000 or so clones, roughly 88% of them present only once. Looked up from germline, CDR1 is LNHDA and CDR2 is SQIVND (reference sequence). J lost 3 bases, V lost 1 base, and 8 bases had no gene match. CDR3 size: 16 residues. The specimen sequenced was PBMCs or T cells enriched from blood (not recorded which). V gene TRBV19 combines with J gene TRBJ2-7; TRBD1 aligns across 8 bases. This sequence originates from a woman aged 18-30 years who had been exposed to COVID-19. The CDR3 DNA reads TGTGCCAGTAGTATAGGTCGGGGGACAGGAGTCTACGAGCAGTACTTC. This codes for CASSIGRGTGVYEQYF.